These 8 T cell receptor beta chains were sequenced from one sample in a study of shared clonotypes between healthy human individuals. Assay: immunoSEQ multiplex PCR; the TCRdb copy retains only in-frame clones and omits some. The sample lists roughly 480,000 clones; around 80% were seen once. Sequencing was performed on PBMCs. Receptors originate from a woman aged 40 to 55 in good health. Some clones in this sample may be carry-over from other donors' samples.

V usage is TRBV18 and J usage is TRBJ2-4, with 7 bases aligning to TRBD1. Germline CDR1 and CDR2: KGHSH and LQKENI. The CDR3 has 13 residues. V gave up 8 bases and J gave up 2 bases; unmatched junction bases: 3. CDR3 in amino acids: CASRTGSKNIQYF. DNA for the CDR3: TGTGCCAGCCGGACAGGCTCCAAAAACATTCAGTACTTC.

V usage is TRBV15 and J usage is TRBJ2-3, with 12 bases lining up with TRBD2. This CDR3 is built from 19 residues. CDR1 is LNHNV, CDR2 YYDKDF, per germline (reference sequence). The ends lost 0 bases at V and 3 bases at J; junction bases unmatched: 10. The CDR3 sequence: CATSRDYPTLAGGTDTQYF. The CDR3, as DNA: TGTGCCACCAGCAGAGATTACCCTACACTAGCGGGAGGTACAGATACGCAGTATTTT.

The genes are TRBV25-1 and TRBJ2-5, with D uncertain. This CDR3 is 11 amino acids long. Per the germline V gene, CDR1 is MGHDK and CDR2 is SYGVNS. V lost 5 bases and J 5 bases, leaving 6 bases between the germline ends. Written as DNA, the CDR3 is TGTGCCAGCAGTAACAAGGAGACCCAGTACTTC. It encodes CASSNKETQYF.

This clone was recorded a few times. The V gene is TRBV5-1, the J gene TRBJ2-7, with 11 bases fitting TRBD2. This CDR3 is 15 amino acids long. The germline CDR1 and CDR2 sequences are SGHRS and YFSETQ. With 5 bases clipped from V and 4 bases from J, the junction kept 8 bases outside the gene matches. DNA for the CDR3: TGCGCCAGCAGACAACTAGCGGGAGTAGTATACGAGCAGTACTTC. It codes for CASRQLAGVVYEQYF. Variable domain in full (rest from reference TRBV5-1 and TRBJ2-7): KAGVTQTPRYLIKTRGQQVTLSCSPISGHRSVSWYQQTPGQGLQFLFEYFSETQRNKGNFPGRFSGRQFSNSRSEMNVSTLELGDSALYLCASRQLAGVVYEQYFGPGTRLTVT.

The chain uses TRBV7-8 and TRBJ2-5, with 13 bases lining up with TRBD2. This CDR3 has 17 residues. With 5 bases clipped from V and 3 bases from J, the junction kept 9 bases outside the gene matches. Germline-derived CDR1 and CDR2 are SGHVS and FQNEAQ. CDR3 amino acids: CASSPGLAGVWEETQYF. CDR3 bases: TGTGCCAGCAGCCCTGGACTAGCGGGAGTATGGGAAGAGACCCAGTACTTC.

The V call is TRBV27, the J call TRBJ2-5; no reliable D call. This CDR3 has 10 residues. Trimming removed 10 bases at V and 1 base at J, with 4 bases between. CDR1 is MNHEY and CDR2 is SMNVEV in the germline V gene (reference sequence). For the CDR3, the DNA is TGTGCCAACCCCCAAGAGACCCAGTACTTC. Amino acids: CANPQETQYF.

This chain uses TRBV7-6 with TRBJ1-2; the match to TRBD1 covers 8 bases. The trim removed 1 base at V and 8 bases at J, leaving 6 bases unmatched. The germline V gene has CDR1 SGHVS and CDR2 FNYEAQ. The CDR3 has 14 amino acids. CDR3 DNA: TGTGCCAGCAGCTTAGACGACAGGGGAAAAGGCTACACCTTC. Its protein is CASSLDDRGKGYTF.

The chain carries TRBV6-1 and TRBJ2-7, with 10 bases aligning to TRBD2. The CDR3 length is 14 residues. V lost 8 bases, J lost 6 bases, and 10 bases stayed unmatched. Germline V lookup: CDR1 MNHNS, CDR2 SASEGT. The CDR3: CASGLAGVLFEQYF. The CDR3 bases are TGTGCCAGCGGGCTAGCGGGAGTATTGTTCGAGCAGTACTTC.